This T cell receptor (beta chain) was profiled in a study of OX40 agonist ivuxolimab in advanced cancers. The study, taken as a whole, reports: Specificity for antigen went undetermined in the expanded peripheral T cells.

Trimming removed 8 bases from V and 4 bases from J, with 14 bases in between. The length of the CDR3 is 13 residues. Per germline, CDR1 LNHDA and CDR2 SQIVND (reference sequence). Method: immunoSEQ multiplex PCR; TCRdb's copy keeps in-frame clones and lacks some. This sample has about 54,000 clones, with roughly 90% found just once. A note on this clone: Its antigen is currently unknown.

The material sequenced was CD4+ or CD8+ T cells sorted from blood, taken in a trial of the OX40 agonist ivuxolimab. This sequence originates from an adult with an advanced solid tumor such as melanoma, head and neck, liver or kidney cancer. V is TRBV19 and J is TRBJ1-1; possible D gene TRBD1, 6 bases. CDR3 nucleotide sequence: TGTGCCAGTTCCATAAGGGGGGCCACTGAAGCTTTCTTT. Translating gives CASSIRGATEAFF.